The 10 T cell receptor beta chains in this list originate from one sample, sequenced in a study of shared clonotypes between healthy human individuals. TCRdb's copy holds only in-frame clones and misses some; the assay was immunoSEQ multiplex PCR. The sample yields fewer than 3 million clones, around 93% seen once. The sequenced sample was naive CD4+ T cells from PBMCs. Regarding subset: CD45RA+ positively selected. These receptors originate from a man between 18 and 35 years old in good health. Some clones in this sample may be carry-over from other donors' samples.

The V gene is TRBV5-1, the J gene TRBJ1-1; TRBD1 matches 10 bases. V lost 0 bases and J lost 9; bases outside the gene matches: 8. This CDR3 has 15 amino acids. CDR1 and CDR2 from the germline V gene are SGHRS and YFSETQ. In nucleotides, the CDR3 is TGCGCCAGCAGCTTGGGTACCGGGACAGGGGTCCAAGCTTTCTTT. Translating gives CASSLGTGTGVQAFF.

This rearrangement joins TRBV7-8 to TRBJ1-3, with D perhaps TRBD1 (6 bases). From germline, CDR1 is SGHVS and CDR2 FQNEAQ. V was shortened by 5 bases and J by 10 bases, with 12 bases between the two germline ends. This CDR3 has 12 amino acids. The CDR3 reads CASSEHRETIYF. DNA for the CDR3: TGTGCCAGCAGCGAACACAGGGAGACCATATATTTT.

The sample holds one count of this clone. The V gene is TRBV6-6, the J gene TRBJ2-7, with 7 nucleotides matching TRBD1. Germline CDR1 reads MNHNY; CDR2 reads SVGAGI (reference sequence). The CDR3 loop spans 14 amino acids. Unmatched junction bases numbered 13, after V lost 11 bases and J lost 3 bases. The CDR3 nucleotides are TGTGCCGCAGGAACCGGGACAGATGTCTACGAGCAGTACTTC. Its protein is CAAGTGTDVYEQYF.

The CDR3 spells CASSFTGSGQVKSGYTF. In nucleotides, the CDR3 is TGTGCCAGTAGTTTTACGGGGTCCGGACAGGTTAAGTCTGGCTACACCTTC. The chain joins TRBV19 to TRBJ1-2, with 7 bases matching TRBD1. Germline V gene lookup returns CDR1 LNHDA and CDR2 SQIVND (reference sequence). The CDR3 contains 17 residues. V lost 5 bases and J lost 7; bases outside the gene matches: 19.

The V call is TRBV28, the J call TRBJ1-3; no clear D. This CDR3 spans 15 amino acids. Germline CDR1 and CDR2: MDHEN and SYDVKM. The V gene lost 6 bases and the J gene lost 1 base, with 13 bases spanning the gap. The CDR3 sequence: CASSNTEVSGNTIYF. DNA for the CDR3: TGTGCCAGCAGCAATACTGAGGTTTCTGGAAACACCATATATTTT. The variable domain in full, completed from reference TRBV28 and TRBJ1-3, reads DVKVTQSSRYLVKRTGEKVFLECVQDMDHENMFWYRQDPGLGLRLIYFSYDVKMKEKGDIPEGYSVSREKKERFSLILESASTNQTSMYLCASSNTEVSGNTIYFGEGSWLTVV.

On this clone itself: The same CDR3 arises from other DNA sequences in this sample as well. V usage is TRBV9 and J usage is TRBJ2-1; 9 bases agree with TRBD1. Germline assignment: CDR1 SGDLS and CDR2 YYNGEE. With V trimmed by 0 bases and J by 5 bases, 0 bases remained unmatched. The CDR3 contains 14 residues. The DNA for the CDR3 is TGTGCCAGCAGCGTAGGGACAGGGGACAATGAGCAGTTCTTC. Translating it yields CASSVGTGDNEQFF.

The rearrangement joins TRBV6-5 to TRBJ2-5; perhaps D is TRBD1 or TRBD2 (5 bases each). Trimming stripped 6 bases from V and 9 bases from J, with 17 bases between. The CDR3 runs to 13 residues. The germline gives CDR1 MNHEY, CDR2 SVGAGI. CDR3 nucleotides: TGTGCCAGCAGCCCGGGACCCGGTGTTGCCCAGTACTTC. It translates to CASSPGPGVAQYF.

The chain combines TRBV6-6 with TRBJ1-5; perhaps TRBD1 as D (5 bases). The CDR3 spans 15 residues. The germline CDR1 and CDR2 sequences are MNHNY and SVGAGI (reference sequence). V lost 7 bases to trimming and J lost 11 bases, with 24 bases between them. CDR3 coding DNA: TGTGCCAGCAACTCCCATTCATGGACAAAGAATACCCAGCATTTT. This translates into CASNSHSWTKNTQHF.

The chain has TRBV29-1 and TRBJ2-7; 9 nucleotides line up with TRBD1. With V trimmed by 7 bases and J by 4 bases, 8 bases remained unmatched. Germline loops: CDR1 SQVTM, CDR2 ANQGSEA. This CDR3 comprises 13 residues. The CDR3 nucleotides read TGCAGCGGACAGACAGGGGGAGGGTACGAGCAGTACTTC. This encodes CSGQTGGGYEQYF.

This rearrangement joins TRBV7-9 to TRBJ1-5; tentatively, D is TRBD1 (5 bases). CDR1 and CDR2 (germline): SEHNR, FQNEAQ (reference sequence). V was clipped by 0 bases and J by 1 base, with 16 bases between them. The CDR3 is made up of 18 amino acids. This chain's CDR3 is CASSLALEGRRSNQPQHF. The CDR3 nucleotides read TGTGCCAGCAGCTTAGCGCTAGAGGGGCGGAGGAGCAATCAGCCCCAGCATTTT.